What follows are 9 T cell receptor beta chains derived from one specimen sequenced in a study of blood T cell repertoires in COVID-19. The data were produced by immunoSEQ multiplex PCR, yet TCRdb's version contains in-frame clones alone and is incomplete. The top ten hold 2.6% of the sample, which has about 250,000 clones, approximately 88% seen once. The sequencing input was PBMCs or T cells enriched from blood (not recorded which). The receptors originated from a woman aged 25 to 39 with acute COVID-19.

The chain recombines TRBV19 with TRBJ1-1, with D unclear. Germline V gene data show CDR1 as LNHDA and CDR2 as SQIVND (reference sequence). Trimming left V 2 bases short and J 0 bases short, with 4 bases between. The CDR3 has 13 amino acids. The CDR3: CASSIHLNTEAFF. The CDR3 DNA sequence: TGTGCCAGTAGTATACACTTGAACACTGAAGCTTTCTTT.

The chain has TRBV19 and TRBJ1-1; D is undetermined. CDR1 and CDR2 from the germline V gene are LNHDA and SQIVND (reference sequence). Trimming removed 6 bases from V and 1 base from J, with 12 bases in between. CDR3 length: 14 amino acids. The CDR3 is CASRGRAGNTEAFF. The CDR3 bases are TGTGCCAGTAGGGGGAGGGCGGGGAACACTGAAGCTTTCTTT. Using reference TRBV19 and TRBJ1-1 for the parts outside the CDR3, the full variable domain is DGGITQSPKYLFRKEGQNVTLSCEQNLNHDAMYWYRQDPGQGLRLIYYSQIVNDFQKGDIAEGYSVSREKKESFPLTVTSAQKNPTAFYLCASRGRAGNTEAFFGQGTRLTVV.

This sequence joins TRBV4-3 and TRBJ2-3, with D perhaps TRBD2 (7 bases). The V gene's germline CDR1 is LGHNA and CDR2 YSLEER. V lost 4 bases and J 1 base, leaving 12 bases between the germline ends. The CDR3 consists of 15 residues. CDR3: CASSLRGGRTDTQYF. The CDR3 DNA reads TGCGCCAGCAGCCTTAGGGGGGGGCGCACAGATACGCAGTATTTT.

This clone was seen once. The genes are TRBV30 and TRBJ2-3; TRBD2 matches at 11 bases. Germline CDR1 reads GTSNPN; CDR2 reads SVGIG (reference sequence). With 3 bases clipped from V and 2 bases from J, the junction kept 1 base outside the gene matches. This CDR3 is built from 14 residues. Here the CDR3 DNA reads TGTGCCTGGAGGACTAGCGGGGCCACAGATACGCAGTATTTT. Translated: CAWRTSGATDTQYF.

For this clone: Additional DNA sequences in this sample encode the identical CDR3. The chain employs TRBV5-6 and TRBJ1-2; D perhaps matches TRBD1 (6 bases). Germline-derived CDR1 and CDR2 are SGHDT and YYEEEE. This CDR3 has 12 amino acids. With 4 bases removed from V and 4 bases from J, the gap between germline ends came to 8 bases. This CDR3 is CASSPDSYGYTF. The CDR3 region has the DNA TGTGCCAGCAGCCCGGACAGCTATGGCTACACCTTC.

This sequence joins TRBV6-1 and TRBJ1-6; a weak D match, TRBD1 (6 bases). Trimming shortened V by 1 base and J by 8 bases, and 12 bases separated the two germline ends. The CDR3 sequence is 15 residues long. Germline loops: CDR1 MNHNS, CDR2 SASEGT. The CDR3 nucleotides are TGTGCCAGCAGTGAAGTGGGGGCACGCGATTCACCCCTCCACTTT. This codes for CASSEVGARDSPLHF.

The chain carries TRBV7-2 and TRBJ2-5; TRBD1 agrees at 8 bases. This CDR3 region has 14 residues. J was trimmed by 7 bases and V by 2 bases; bases with no gene match: 6. CDR1 SGHTA and CDR2 FQGNSA come from the germline V gene. CDR3 DNA sequence: TGTGCCAGCAGCTTAATAACAGGGGGGACGACCCAGTACTTC. Amino acid sequence: CASSLITGGTTQYF.

V usage is TRBV5-1 and J usage is TRBJ1-4; 7 nucleotides match TRBD1. Trimming cost V 5 bases and J 10 bases; bases outside gene matches: 8. The CDR3 extends over 13 amino acids. The germline V gene encodes CDR1 SGHRS and CDR2 YFSETQ. The CDR3 nucleotides are TGCGCCAGCAGGGTTGGGACAGACGGAAAACTGTTTTTT. This codes for CASRVGTDGKLFF.

The gene calls are TRBV19 and TRBJ2-7; 7 bases map to TRBD1. This CDR3 contains 14 residues. The germline V gene encodes CDR1 LNHDA and CDR2 SQIVND (reference sequence). J lost 1 base, V lost 6 bases, and 6 bases had no gene match. The DNA of the CDR3 is TGTGCCAGTAGATCAGGACAGGCGTCCTACGAGCAGTACTTC. This sequence encodes CASRSGQASYEQYF.